The next 13 T cell receptor beta chains were all read from a single sample in a study of T cells in women clearing cervical HPV infection. TCRdb's table, derived via immunoSEQ multiplex PCR, lists solely in-frame clones and lacks some. The sample has about 35,000 clones; the top ten hold roughly 7.2%. The specimen sequenced was blood buffy coat. These receptors all stem from a woman between 18 and 75 years old with a cervical HPV16 infection that either progressed to CIN3+ or cleared (not recorded which).

Regarding this clone: Sequencing ends 3 residues short of the CDR3 end; the germline J gene provides the rest. The V call is TRBV5-1, the J call TRBJ1-1; TRBD1 matches 10 bases. V dropped 4 bases and J dropped 3; count of bases not matched to a gene: 3. Germline loops: CDR1 SGHRS, CDR2 YFSETQ. This CDR3 is built from 14 residues. The covered CDR3 bases are TGCGCCAGCAGCAAGGGACAGGGGTACACTGAA. It codes for CASSKGQGYTE. The full CDR3 is CASSKGQGYTEAFF.

For this clone: The read stops 3 residues short of the end of the CDR3; the missing end is completed from the germline J gene. The rearrangement links TRBV6-2 or TRBV6-3 to TRBJ2-1; perhaps D is TRBD1 or TRBD2 (5 bases each). The ends were cut back, 4 bases at V and 4 bases at J, with 17 bases in the middle. Germline V gene lookup returns CDR1 MNHEY and CDR2 SVGEGT. The CDR3 spans 16 residues. CDR3 DNA (partial): TGTGCCAGCAGTTGGAGGTACAGGAAAGGGTACAATGAG. This sequence encodes CASSWRYRKGYNE. In full, the CDR3 is CASSWRYRKGYNEQFF.

As concerns this clone: The junction differs from germline at one of its ends, possibly a read error. Read coverage stops 3 residues before the CDR3 terminus; the germline J gene supplies the remainder. The rearrangement joins TRBV4-2 to TRBJ1-2; 9 bases are shared with TRBD1. The CDR3 runs 12 residues. Germline V gives CDR1 LGHNA, CDR2 YNFKEQ. CDR3 in amino acids: CASSQQGAGYTF. The DNA read from the CDR3 is TGCGCCAGCAGCCAACAGGGGGCGGGC.

CDR3 region: CASRSGQKETQYF. The sequenced CDR3 bases are TGCGCCAGTCGATCGGGACAGAAAGAGACG. V is TRBV23-1 and J is TRBJ2-3; 7 bases are shared with TRBD1. The missing CDR3 end, 3 residues past where the read stops, is filled in from the germline J gene. TRBV23-1 is an open reading frame, and its role is uncertain. CDR3 length: 13 amino acids.

Concerning this clone: The CDR3 end falls 3 residues outside the read, so it is completed with the germline J gene. The chain recombines TRBV6-2 or TRBV6-3 with TRBJ1-5, with 10 bases that match TRBD1. The junction had 15 bases not matched to a gene; V was cut back by 6 bases and J by 7 bases. Germline loops: CDR1 MNHEY, CDR2 SVGEGT. This CDR3 has 17 residues. CDR3 loop: CASSDPPTGGARQPQHF. The sequenced CDR3 bases are TGTGCCAGCAGCGATCCACCGACAGGGGGCGCAAGGCAGCCC.

With respect to this clone: Sequencing ends 3 residues short of the CDR3 end; the germline J gene provides the rest. This rearrangement joins TRBV5-1 to TRBJ1-6; 8 bases fit TRBD1. CDR1 SGHRS and CDR2 YFSETQ come from the germline V gene. After removal of 4 bases from V and 3 bases from J, the junction contained 12 bases not matched to a gene. This CDR3 spans 18 amino acids. The part of the CDR3 DNA that was read is TGCGCCAGCAGCCAGGGACAGGCTAAGGACAACTATAATTCACCC. As protein: CASSQGQAKDNYNSP. The full CDR3 sequence reads CASSQGQAKDNYNSPLHF.

To note about this clone: The read finishes 3 residues shy of the CDR3 end, and the germline J gene is used to complete it. V is TRBV2 and J is TRBJ2-3; D gene uncertain. Germline V gene data show CDR1 as SNHLY and CDR2 as FYNNEI. This CDR3 region has 13 residues. The CDR3 reads CASSEARQEAQYF. The CDR3 bases that were read are TGTGCCAGCAGTGAAGCTCGACAAGAGGCG.

In the case of this clone: The sequenced fragment ends 3 residues before the CDR3 boundary, so the rest is inferred from the germline J gene. V gene TRBV14 combines with J gene TRBJ1-2; D unclear. Germline-derived CDR1 and CDR2 are SGHDN and FVKESK. The CDR3 extends over 11 amino acids. CDR3 bases read: TGTGCCAGCAGCCTCGCGGGGGGC. It translates to CASSLAGG. The entire CDR3 protein reads CASSLAGGYTF.

As regards this clone: The read is 3 residues too short to cover the CDR3 end, so that end is filled in from the germline J gene. This rearrangement joins TRBV18 to TRBJ2-7, with 9 bases aligning to TRBD1. V was pared by 0 bases and J by 1 base, with 4 bases of the junction left unmatched. The CDR3 contains 16 residues. Germline loops: CDR1 KGHSH, CDR2 LQKENI. Incomplete CDR3 DNA: TGTGCCAGCTCACCACCGATAGGACAGGGGTCCTACGAG. Translation gives CASSPPIGQGSYE. In full, the CDR3 reads CASSPPIGQGSYEQYF.

Note on this clone: Read sequence stops 3 residues before the CDR3 end, and the germline J gene provides the missing end. V usage is TRBV7-9 and J usage is TRBJ1-1; unclear D gene. Trimming stripped 0 bases from V and 1 base from J, with 9 bases between. This CDR3 has 15 residues. The V gene's germline CDR1 is SEHNR and CDR2 FQNEAQ (reference sequence). The DNA read from the CDR3 is TGTGCCAGCAGCTTAGCGGGTAAGGGGAACACTGAA. It specifies CASSLAGKGNTE. From start to end, the CDR3 is CASSLAGKGNTEAFF.

CDR3 DNA, as far as it was read: TGTGCCAGCAGCTTACGGGTCGGTGGGGCCAACGTC. The encoded protein is CASSLRVGGANV. The entire CDR3 is CASSLRVGGANVLTF. The V call is TRBV7-7, the J call TRBJ2-6; D is undetermined. The read ends 3 residues before the CDR3 terminus; that terminus is restored from the germline J gene. CDR3 length equals 15 residues. V gave up 2 bases and J gave up 3 bases, with 8 bases separating them. Looked up from germline, CDR1 is SSHAT and CDR2 is FNYEAQ (reference sequence).

Worth noting for this clone: The CDR3 goes on 3 residues after the read ends, and that part is filled in from the germline J gene. This chain links TRBV20-1 with TRBJ2-7; 9 bases agree with TRBD2. V dropped 7 bases and J dropped 0; count of bases not matched to a gene: 4. The CDR3 totals 13 residues. The V gene's germline CDR1 is DFQATT and CDR2 SNEGSKA (reference sequence). The covered CDR3 bases are TGCAGTGTAGCGGGGGAACGCTCCTACGAG. It yields the protein CSVAGERSYE. The whole CDR3 protein is CSVAGERSYEQYF.

CDR3 bases read: TGTGCCAGCAGTGAAGGGCTAGCACAGACG. Residues: CASSEGLAQT. The full CDR3 protein is CASSEGLAQTQYF. This chain connects TRBV2 to TRBJ2-3, with a tentative D call TRBD2 (5 bases). The DNA ends 3 residues before the CDR3 does, and the rest of the CDR3 is filled in from the germline J gene. Germline assignment: CDR1 SNHLY and CDR2 FYNNEI. CDR3 length equals 13 residues.